Listed below are T cell receptor beta chains from one sample, sequenced in a study of T cell responses to AZD1222 COVID-19 vaccine. Assay used: immunoSEQ multiplex PCR; TCRdb lists only in-frame clones, some missing. The sample lists roughly 140,000 clones, 90% to 95% seen once, with about 5.3% in the top ten. The sample consisted of peripheral blood, taken on day 0 of AZD1222 vaccination. Receptors originate from an adult in good health. Each CDR3 is given with its conserved first and last residue. Fields, in order: D gene, J gene, clone size, V gene, CDR3 DNA, CDR3 protein. The D gene is left open where the match is weak. Only some rows state a clone size, as once, few, many or a class for expanded clones.

d_call: .; j_call: TRBJ1-1; clone_size: .; v_call: TRBV5-1; cdr3_nt: TGCGCCAGCAGCTTGGGTCACAACACTGAAGCTTTCTTT; cdr3_aa: CASSLGHNTEAFF
d_call: .; j_call: TRBJ2-7; clone_size: .; v_call: TRBV15; cdr3_nt: TGTGCCACGAGGGGGGGACAGGCCTACGAGCAGTACTTC; cdr3_aa: CATRGGQAYEQYF
d_call: .; j_call: TRBJ1-2; clone_size: few; v_call: TRBV18; cdr3_nt: TGTGCCAGCTCACCACCGGCTAGGGTGGATGGCTACACCTTC; cdr3_aa: CASSPPARVDGYTF
d_call: .; j_call: TRBJ2-2; clone_size: .; v_call: TRBV27; cdr3_nt: TGTGCCAGCCGGTCGGCTAGCGTATCGAACACCGGGGAGCTGTTTTTT; cdr3_aa: CASRSASVSNTGELFF
d_call: .; j_call: TRBJ2-2; clone_size: .; v_call: TRBV11-3; cdr3_nt: TGTGCCAGCAGCCCCCGGGGGAACACCGGGGAGCTGTTTTTT; cdr3_aa: CASSPRGNTGELFF
d_call: .; j_call: TRBJ1-4; clone_size: .; v_call: TRBV7-6; cdr3_nt: TGTGCCAGCAGCCCCGACACTGCAACTAATGAAAAACTGTTTTTT; cdr3_aa: CASSPDTATNEKLFF
d_call: .; j_call: TRBJ2-7; clone_size: .; v_call: TRBV6-2/TRBV6-3; cdr3_nt: TGTGCCAGCAGTTATGGTCGGCTAGCCTACGAGCAGTACTTC; cdr3_aa: CASSYGRLAYEQYF
d_call: .; j_call: TRBJ2-3; clone_size: .; v_call: TRBV2; cdr3_nt: TGTGCCAGCAGTGAATTGACAGATACGCAGTATTTT; cdr3_aa: CASSELTDTQYF
d_call: .; j_call: TRBJ1-2; clone_size: .; v_call: TRBV28; cdr3_nt: TGTGCCAGCAGTTTTGACGGGACTAACTATGGCTACACCTTC; cdr3_aa: CASSFDGTNYGYTF
d_call: .; j_call: TRBJ1-2; clone_size: .; v_call: TRBV11-2; cdr3_nt: TGTGCCAGCAGCCGTGACAATAACTATGGCTACACCTTC; cdr3_aa: CASSRDNNYGYTF
d_call: .; j_call: TRBJ1-1; clone_size: .; v_call: TRBV19; cdr3_nt: TGTGCCAGTAGTATAGGTCCGGCATCTGAAGCTTTCTTT; cdr3_aa: CASSIGPASEAFF
d_call: .; j_call: TRBJ1-2; clone_size: .; v_call: TRBV24-1; cdr3_nt: TGTGCCACCAGTGATTTGGACACCTCATATGGCTACACCTTC; cdr3_aa: CATSDLDTSYGYTF
d_call: .; j_call: TRBJ2-2; clone_size: .; v_call: TRBV11-2; cdr3_nt: TGTGCCAGCAGCCCTTTAGCCGGGGAGCTGTTTTTT; cdr3_aa: CASSPLAGELFF
d_call: .; j_call: TRBJ2-1; clone_size: .; v_call: TRBV11-3; cdr3_nt: TGTGCCAGCAGCTTAGAGGGGGGCTTTGGGCAGCCCCCCCGATCCAATGAGCAGTTCTTC; cdr3_aa: CASSLEGGFGQPPRSNEQFF
d_call: .; j_call: TRBJ2-7; clone_size: many; v_call: TRBV28; cdr3_nt: TGTGCCAGCAGTTCCCCAGGCGTCTTGGGCAGCCCCTCCTACGAGCAGTACTTC; cdr3_aa: CASSSPGVLGSPSYEQYF
d_call: .; j_call: TRBJ1-2; clone_size: .; v_call: TRBV27; cdr3_nt: TGTGCCAGCAGTTTAGGGGCAGGATCCGGCTACACCTTC; cdr3_aa: CASSLGAGSGYTF
d_call: TRBD1; j_call: TRBJ1-1; clone_size: .; v_call: TRBV5-4; cdr3_nt: TGTGCCAGCAGCTTGGAACAGGGGACTGAAGCTTTCTTT; cdr3_aa: CASSLEQGTEAFF
d_call: .; j_call: TRBJ2-1; clone_size: .; v_call: TRBV6-5; cdr3_nt: TGTGCCAGCAGTTACTCCTGGTCCGGAGGCAATGAGCAGTTCTTC; cdr3_aa: CASSYSWSGGNEQFF
d_call: TRBD1; j_call: TRBJ2-1; clone_size: .; v_call: TRBV18; cdr3_nt: TGTGCCAGCTCACCAGGGCAGGGGGATTACAATGAGCAGTTCTTC; cdr3_aa: CASSPGQGDYNEQFF
d_call: TRBD2; j_call: TRBJ2-1; clone_size: once; v_call: TRBV7-7; cdr3_nt: TGTGCTAGCAGCTTAGGAGGGGGGACTAGCGGGTACAATGAGCAGTTCTTC; cdr3_aa: CASSLGGGTSGYNEQFF
d_call: TRBD2; j_call: TRBJ2-7; clone_size: .; v_call: TRBV9; cdr3_nt: TGTGCCAGCAGCGTAGGAGTAGCGGGAGTTGGGGAGCAGTACTTC; cdr3_aa: CASSVGVAGVGEQYF
d_call: .; j_call: TRBJ1-3; clone_size: .; v_call: TRBV28; cdr3_nt: TGTGCCAGCAGTTTTTTCGGTATAAACTCTGGAAACACCATATATTTT; cdr3_aa: CASSFFGINSGNTIYF
d_call: TRBD1; j_call: TRBJ1-2; clone_size: .; v_call: TRBV6-2/TRBV6-3; cdr3_nt: TGTGCCAGCAGTTTGAGAGGGCGAGTCGAGATGGACAGGACTAACTATGGCTACACCTTC; cdr3_aa: CASSLRGRVEMDRTNYGYTF
d_call: .; j_call: TRBJ1-3; clone_size: .; v_call: TRBV7-9; cdr3_nt: TGTGCCAGCAGCTTAGCGGTAGGCTCTGGAAACACCATATATTTT; cdr3_aa: CASSLAVGSGNTIYF
d_call: .; j_call: TRBJ1-2; clone_size: .; v_call: TRBV28; cdr3_nt: TGTGCCAGCACCCCGGGGCAGGGCCCGGGGGGCTACACCTTC; cdr3_aa: CASTPGQGPGGYTF
d_call: .; j_call: TRBJ1-1; clone_size: .; v_call: TRBV27; cdr3_nt: TGTGCCAGCAGTTTATACCCCCCGCAGGGGCTCACTGAAGCTTTCTTT; cdr3_aa: CASSLYPPQGLTEAFF
d_call: .; j_call: TRBJ2-4; clone_size: .; v_call: TRBV7-2; cdr3_nt: TGTGCCAGCAGCTCCAGAACGGTAGCCAAAAACATTCAGTACTTC; cdr3_aa: CASSSRTVAKNIQYF
d_call: TRBD1; j_call: TRBJ1-1; clone_size: .; v_call: TRBV27; cdr3_nt: TGTGCCAGCAGTTGGACAGGGGAGTCGGTCACTGAAGCTTTCTTT; cdr3_aa: CASSWTGESVTEAFF
d_call: TRBD1; j_call: TRBJ1-1; clone_size: once; v_call: TRBV7-2; cdr3_nt: TGTGCCAGCAGCCCCTTTCGGACAGGGAGGGGCCCTGAAGCTTTCTTT; cdr3_aa: CASSPFRTGRGPEAFF
d_call: .; j_call: TRBJ1-3; clone_size: .; v_call: TRBV19; cdr3_nt: TGTGCCAGTACATATATGGAAGTCTCTGGAAACACCATATATTTT; cdr3_aa: CASTYMEVSGNTIYF
d_call: .; j_call: TRBJ1-3; clone_size: .; v_call: TRBV10-3; cdr3_nt: TGTGCCATCAGTGATATAGGGGAACTAGTGGCTGGAAACACCATATATTTT; cdr3_aa: CAISDIGELVAGNTIYF
d_call: .; j_call: TRBJ2-3; clone_size: .; v_call: TRBV11-2; cdr3_nt: TGTGCCAGCAGCCCGAACCTCGGCGGGATGGCAGATACGCAGTATTTT; cdr3_aa: CASSPNLGGMADTQYF
d_call: .; j_call: TRBJ2-1; clone_size: .; v_call: TRBV5-1; cdr3_nt: TGCGCCAGCAGCTTGGGACTAGTTGATCGCAATGAGCAGTTCTTC; cdr3_aa: CASSLGLVDRNEQFF
d_call: TRBD1; j_call: TRBJ1-1; clone_size: .; v_call: TRBV9; cdr3_nt: TGTGCCAGCAGCGCCTCGGGACAGGGAACAGACACTGAAGCTTTCTTT; cdr3_aa: CASSASGQGTDTEAFF
d_call: .; j_call: TRBJ2-1; clone_size: .; v_call: TRBV5-1; cdr3_nt: TGCGCCAGCAGGGAACAGAGCTCCTACAATGAGCAGTTCTTC; cdr3_aa: CASREQSSYNEQFF
d_call: .; j_call: TRBJ2-3; clone_size: .; v_call: TRBV11-2; cdr3_nt: TGTGCCAGCAGCTTAGGCCCTTTCAGGAGGGGACCAAAAACAGATACGCAGTATTTT; cdr3_aa: CASSLGPFRRGPKTDTQYF
d_call: .; j_call: TRBJ2-2; clone_size: .; v_call: TRBV13; cdr3_nt: TGTGCCAGCAGCTTATCCGCGACAAACACCGGGGAGCTGTTTTTT; cdr3_aa: CASSLSATNTGELFF
d_call: .; j_call: TRBJ2-1; clone_size: .; v_call: TRBV9; cdr3_nt: TGTGCCAGCAGCCCTAGCGACGATGAGCAGTTCTTC; cdr3_aa: CASSPSDDEQFF
d_call: TRBD2; j_call: TRBJ2-5; clone_size: .; v_call: TRBV9; cdr3_nt: TGTGCCAGCAGCGTAGGGGCGGGAGGTGGAGAGACCCAGTACTTC; cdr3_aa: CASSVGAGGGETQYF
d_call: .; j_call: TRBJ1-1; clone_size: few; v_call: TRBV6-5; cdr3_nt: TGTGCCAGCAGTCTTTCCTTTGGGGGGAACACTGAAGCTTTCTTT; cdr3_aa: CASSLSFGGNTEAFF
d_call: .; j_call: TRBJ1-1; clone_size: .; v_call: TRBV4-3; cdr3_nt: TGCGCCAGCAGCCAAGAGTCTCGCACTGAAGCTTTCTTT; cdr3_aa: CASSQESRTEAFF
d_call: .; j_call: TRBJ2-1; clone_size: .; v_call: TRBV6-5; cdr3_nt: TGTGCCAGCAGTTACTCCGGCGGAGGGGGGGGTGATGAGCAGTTCTTC; cdr3_aa: CASSYSGGGGGDEQFF
d_call: .; j_call: TRBJ2-1; clone_size: .; v_call: TRBV5-6; cdr3_nt: TGTGCCAGCAGCCCCGACAGGACCTACAATGAGCAGTTCTTC; cdr3_aa: CASSPDRTYNEQFF
d_call: .; j_call: TRBJ1-4; clone_size: .; v_call: TRBV12-3/TRBV12-4; cdr3_nt: TGTGCCAGCAGCCGCCGGGGTGAAAAACTGTTTTTT; cdr3_aa: CASSRRGEKLFF
d_call: .; j_call: TRBJ2-5; clone_size: .; v_call: TRBV27; cdr3_nt: TGTGCCAGCAGTTTGATCCCTGGGGAGACCCAGTACTTC; cdr3_aa: CASSLIPGETQYF
d_call: .; j_call: TRBJ2-6; clone_size: .; v_call: TRBV27; cdr3_nt: TGTGCCAGCAGACCCGGGTCAGGCGAACCTGGGGCCAACGTCCTGACTTTC; cdr3_aa: CASRPGSGEPGANVLTF
d_call: .; j_call: TRBJ1-6; clone_size: .; v_call: TRBV15; cdr3_nt: TGTGCCACCAGCAGGACAGGAAATTCACCCCTCCACTTT; cdr3_aa: CATSRTGNSPLHF
d_call: .; j_call: TRBJ1-5; clone_size: .; v_call: TRBV6-5; cdr3_nt: TGTGCCAGCAGACCCCCGGGGGGGCAGCCCCAGCATTTT; cdr3_aa: CASRPPGGQPQHF
d_call: .; j_call: TRBJ2-2; clone_size: .; v_call: TRBV6-4; cdr3_nt: TGTGCCAGCAGTGAAGGACGGGAAGTGACCGGGGAGCTGTTTTTT; cdr3_aa: CASSEGREVTGELFF
d_call: TRBD1; j_call: TRBJ1-2; clone_size: .; v_call: TRBV4-3; cdr3_nt: TGCGCCAGCAGCCAGGGACAGCTCTATGGCTACACCTTC; cdr3_aa: CASSQGQLYGYTF
d_call: .; j_call: TRBJ2-3; clone_size: .; v_call: TRBV27; cdr3_nt: TGTGCCAGCAGGAATAGCGGCACAGATACGCAGTATTTT; cdr3_aa: CASRNSGTDTQYF
d_call: .; j_call: TRBJ1-4; clone_size: .; v_call: TRBV5-1; cdr3_nt: TGCGCCAGCAGCTTACGGGGGCCAGGAGGAACTAATGAAAAACTGTTTTTT; cdr3_aa: CASSLRGPGGTNEKLFF
d_call: .; j_call: TRBJ2-2; clone_size: .; v_call: TRBV7-3; cdr3_nt: TGTGCCAGCAGCCCAAACGGGCACAACACCGGGGAGCTGTTTTTT; cdr3_aa: CASSPNGHNTGELFF
d_call: TRBD2; j_call: TRBJ2-7; clone_size: .; v_call: TRBV13; cdr3_nt: TGTGCCAGCAGCCTAGAGAGTTGGGCTAGCGGGCTAACGGCGTACGAGCAGTACTTC; cdr3_aa: CASSLESWASGLTAYEQYF
d_call: .; j_call: TRBJ1-2; clone_size: .; v_call: TRBV28; cdr3_nt: TGTGCCAGCAGTCCTGAACAGGAATTATATGGCTACACCTTC; cdr3_aa: CASSPEQELYGYTF
d_call: TRBD1; j_call: TRBJ1-6; clone_size: .; v_call: TRBV28; cdr3_nt: TGTGCCAGCACCCAGGGGGGCTCCTATAATTCACCCCTCCACTTT; cdr3_aa: CASTQGGSYNSPLHF
d_call: .; j_call: TRBJ2-2; clone_size: .; v_call: TRBV5-4; cdr3_nt: TGTGCCAGCAGCCCTCTCCGGGACACCGGGGAGCTGTTTTTT; cdr3_aa: CASSPLRDTGELFF
d_call: .; j_call: TRBJ1-6; clone_size: .; v_call: TRBV25-1; cdr3_nt: TGTGCCAGCAGGGGCCCAGGGAGTAATTCACCCCTCCACTTT; cdr3_aa: CASRGPGSNSPLHF
d_call: .; j_call: TRBJ2-5; clone_size: .; v_call: TRBV18; cdr3_nt: TGTGCCAGCTCAAGGCAGGGTGGTAGAGAGACCCAGTACTTC; cdr3_aa: CASSRQGGRETQYF
d_call: TRBD1; j_call: TRBJ2-7; clone_size: few; v_call: TRBV5-4; cdr3_nt: TGTGCCAGCAGCCACGGACAGGGGAGCGTATACGAGCAGTACTTC; cdr3_aa: CASSHGQGSVYEQYF